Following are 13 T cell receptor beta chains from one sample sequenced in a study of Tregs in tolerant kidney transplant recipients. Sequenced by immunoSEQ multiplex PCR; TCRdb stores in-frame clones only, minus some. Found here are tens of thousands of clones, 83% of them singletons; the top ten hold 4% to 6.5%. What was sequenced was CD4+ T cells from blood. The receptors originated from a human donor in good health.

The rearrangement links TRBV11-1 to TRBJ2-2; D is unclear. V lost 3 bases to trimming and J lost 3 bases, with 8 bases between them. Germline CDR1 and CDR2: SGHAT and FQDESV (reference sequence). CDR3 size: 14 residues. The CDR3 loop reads CASSFYTHTGELFF. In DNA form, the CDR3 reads TGTGCCAGCAGCTTTTACACCCACACCGGGGAGCTGTTTTTT.

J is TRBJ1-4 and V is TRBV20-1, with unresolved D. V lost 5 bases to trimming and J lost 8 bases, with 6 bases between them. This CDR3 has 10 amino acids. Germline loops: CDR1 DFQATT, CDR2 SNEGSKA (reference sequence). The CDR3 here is CSAWREKLFF. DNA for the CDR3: TGCAGTGCTTGGCGGGAAAAACTGTTTTTT.

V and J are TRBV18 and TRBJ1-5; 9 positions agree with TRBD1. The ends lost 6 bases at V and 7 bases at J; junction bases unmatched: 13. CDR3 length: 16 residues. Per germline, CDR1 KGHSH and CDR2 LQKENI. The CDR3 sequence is CASSLPGDRAFQPQHF. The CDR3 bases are TGTGCCAGCTCCCTTCCAGGGGACAGGGCCTTCCAGCCCCAGCATTTT.

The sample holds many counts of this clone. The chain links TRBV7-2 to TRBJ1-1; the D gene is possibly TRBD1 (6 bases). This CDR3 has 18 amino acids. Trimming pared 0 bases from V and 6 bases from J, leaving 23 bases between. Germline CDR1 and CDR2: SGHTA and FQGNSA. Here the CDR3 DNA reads TGTGCCAGCAGCTTAGCCATAGCAAGGATCGGGGGGGCCTCTGAAGCTTTCTTT. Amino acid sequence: CASSLAIARIGGASEAFF.

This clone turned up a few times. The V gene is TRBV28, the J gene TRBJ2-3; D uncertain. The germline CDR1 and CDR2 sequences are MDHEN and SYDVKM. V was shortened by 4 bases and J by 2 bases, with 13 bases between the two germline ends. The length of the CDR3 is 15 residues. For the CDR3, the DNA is TGTGCCAGCAGTTCGCCCCCTTCCCTCACAGATACGCAGTATTTT. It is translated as CASSSPPSLTDTQYF.

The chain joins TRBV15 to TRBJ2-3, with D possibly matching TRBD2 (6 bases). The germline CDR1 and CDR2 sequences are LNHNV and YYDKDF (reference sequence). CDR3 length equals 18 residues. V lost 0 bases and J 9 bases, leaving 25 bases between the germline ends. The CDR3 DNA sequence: TGTGCCACCAGCAGAGATCTTTCTGGGCGGGCCGTCGGGGGAACGCAGTATTTT. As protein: CATSRDLSGRAVGGTQYF.

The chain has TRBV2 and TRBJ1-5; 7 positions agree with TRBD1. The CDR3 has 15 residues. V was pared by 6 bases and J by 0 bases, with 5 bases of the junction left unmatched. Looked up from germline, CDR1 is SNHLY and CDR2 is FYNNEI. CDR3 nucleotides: TGTGCCAGCAGCCGATGGGACAGTAGCAATCAGCCCCAGCATTTT. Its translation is CASSRWDSSNQPQHF.

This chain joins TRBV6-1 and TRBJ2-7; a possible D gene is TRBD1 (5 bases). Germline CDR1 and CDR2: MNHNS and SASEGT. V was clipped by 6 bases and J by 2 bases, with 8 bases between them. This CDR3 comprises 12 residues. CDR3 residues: CASRTEPYEQYF. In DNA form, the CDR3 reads TGTGCCAGCAGGACAGAACCCTACGAGCAGTACTTC.

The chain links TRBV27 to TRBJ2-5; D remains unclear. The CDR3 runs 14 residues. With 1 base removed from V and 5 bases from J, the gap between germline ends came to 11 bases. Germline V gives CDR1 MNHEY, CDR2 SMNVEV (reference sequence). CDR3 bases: TGTGCCAGCAGTTTATACGATGCTGCGGAGACCCAGTACTTC. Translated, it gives CASSLYDAAETQYF.

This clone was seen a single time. The CDR3 is CASSPKGDTEAFF. DNA for the CDR3: TGTGCCAGCTCACCCAAGGGGGACACTGAAGCTTTCTTT. V is TRBV18 and J is TRBJ1-1; TRBD1 might be the D (6 bases). The germline CDR1 and CDR2 sequences are KGHSH and LQKENI. V shed 3 bases and J shed 3 bases, with 8 bases lying between them. The CDR3 consists of 13 residues. The full variable domain, rest sourced from reference TRBV18 and TRBJ1-1, is NAGVMQNPRHLVRRRGQEARLRCSPMKGHSHVYWYRQLPEEGLKFMVYLQKENIIDESGMPKERFSAEFPKEGPSILRIQQVVRGDSAAYFCASSPKGDTEAFFGQGTRLTVV.

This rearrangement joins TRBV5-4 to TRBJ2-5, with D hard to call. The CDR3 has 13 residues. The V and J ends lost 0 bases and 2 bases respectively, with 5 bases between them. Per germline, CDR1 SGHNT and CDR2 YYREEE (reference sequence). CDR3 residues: CASSLGGQETQYF. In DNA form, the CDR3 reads TGTGCCAGCAGCTTGGGGGGACAAGAGACCCAGTACTTC.

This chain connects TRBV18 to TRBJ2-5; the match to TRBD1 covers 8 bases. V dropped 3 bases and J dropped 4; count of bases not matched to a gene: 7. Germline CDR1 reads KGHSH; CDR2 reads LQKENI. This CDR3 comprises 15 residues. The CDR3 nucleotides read TGTGCCAGCTCACCCCCAGGGGGCTCTGGAGAGACCCAGTACTTC. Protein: CASSPPGGSGETQYF.

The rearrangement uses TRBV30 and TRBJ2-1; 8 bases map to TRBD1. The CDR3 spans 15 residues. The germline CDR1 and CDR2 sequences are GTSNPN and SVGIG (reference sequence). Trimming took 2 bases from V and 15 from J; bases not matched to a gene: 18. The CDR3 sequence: CAWSKWDRSTPDGFF. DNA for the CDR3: TGTGCCTGGAGTAAGTGGGACAGGTCGACCCCCGACGGGTTCTTC.